This T cell receptor beta chain was observed in a study of cytomegalovirus exposure and HLA in healthy donors. As for the study in general: Researchers previously reported finding about 110 million unique TCR beta sequences from some 180 million T cells. Study conclusions and caveats: Associated with HLA alleles at 0.05 false discovery rate in a later analysis were 15,000 to 20,000 TCR beta sequences.

Concerning this clone: Antigen: not known.

V shed 2 bases and J 6 bases; nucleotides not matched to a gene: 5. The CDR3 spans 16 residues. CDR1 and CDR2 from the germline V gene are SEHNR and FQNEAQ (reference sequence). PCR amplification relied on 60 Vbeta primers (plus 13 Jbeta primers). Clones were sequenced by immunoSEQ multiplex PCR, and TCRdb holds only the in-frame ones, with some missing. The sample lists a few hundred thousand clones; 84% were seen once. This clonotype originated in a woman between 35 and 50 years old in good health and CMV-seropositive. The chain has TRBV7-9 and TRBJ1-6, with 9 bases identical to TRBD1. The sequencing sample was made of PBMCs. The CDR3: CASSLKTGQGNSPLHF. CDR3 nucleotide sequence: TGTGCCAGCAGCTTAAAAACGGGACAGGGTAATTCACCCCTCCACTTT. Variable domain in full (rest from reference TRBV7-9 and TRBJ1-6): DTGVSQNPRHKITKRGQNVTFRCDPISEHNRLYWYRQTLGQGPEFLTYFQNEAQLEKSRLLSDRFSAERPKGSFSTLEIQRTEQGDSAMYLCASSLKTGQGNSPLHFGNGTRLTVT.